This T cell receptor (beta chain) emerged from a study of beta chain features in type 1 diabetes (dated by TCRdb to the late 2010s). For the study in its entirety: Mean age, gender distribution, total cell number and subset yield did not differ between patients and healthy donors. A total of roughly 100 million sorted cells were examined across all samples, and RNA yield correlated strongly with the number of cells per subset. The study compared TCRB repertoires of sorted circulating CD4+ T cell subsets between recently diagnosed type 1 diabetes patients and matched healthy donors. Regulatory and stem cell-like memory subsets were obtained from only 8 patients and about eight healthy donors, while naive and central memory subsets were obtained from all 28 donors.

Overall study results and their limits: In all four CD4+ subsets, TCRB CDR3 length was moderately but significantly shorter in type 1 diabetes patients. Because cDNA was sequenced instead of genomic DNA, highly expressing activated cells could be over-represented, though the groups showed no difference in activation or CD3 levels. At VDJ recombination sites, type 1 diabetes patients had fewer insertions and more deleted nucleotides, which implies abnormalities in thymic rearrangement. Shorter templates might have been favored by PCR, but patient and control samples were amplified and corrected together, so both groups would have been affected equally by any skew. Naive, central memory and regulatory TCRB repertoires appeared to be more alike among patients than among healthy donors. Because small numbers of individuals were included in the HLA sub-analyses, any influence of HLA type on TCRB rearrangement was left unresolved.

The High Capacity cDNA Reverse Transcription Kit was used to reverse transcribe all of the isolated RNA, meaning that expressed TCRB transcripts were what got sequenced. Deep immunoSEQ sequencing was performed on naive, central memory and regulatory T cell samples, with an average of roughly 3.6 million total reads per sample. After sorted cells were lysed in RLT buffer, RNA was extracted with DNase-treated RNeasy Micro or Mini kits, with the choice depending on cell number. Each cell subset was processed on its own to prevent cross-contamination, while patient and healthy donor samples were processed together. TCRB sequences were amplified from cDNA with the immunoSEQ multiplex PCR, producing 87-bp fragments spanning the CDR3 region. The amplicons were sequenced using the Illumina HiSeq platform. On the study's bioinformatics: Synthetic template baselines were used to correct PCR bias computationally, reads within Hamming distance 2 were collapsed, and singletons that could not be merged were discarded. Reads were aligned against IMGT so that V, D and J genes, CDR3 length and insertions or deletions at six rearrangement sites could be assigned. Within each subset, clonotype counts were normalized to sorted cell number, and only after that were true diversity and Gini coefficients computed with the tcR R package. The overlap coefficient, calculated on TCRB nucleotide sequences, was used to measure repertoire sharing. Out-of-frame TCRB sequences from naive cells were analyzed to stand in for the pre-selection repertoire. Held by TCRdb, this immuneACCESS table contains in-frame sequences only and omits some clones. Under half of the omission traces to an unresolved V gene where checked; the cause of the rest is unknown. D and trimming come from the DNA, and the V and J calls and clone size come from that table. The table for this sample lists fewer than 500,000 clones; about 14% of them were counted only once. The ten largest make up around 0.035% of the sample.

As to this clone: There is no known antigen for this receptor. No much larger clonotype is one base removed from it; base qualities were not supplied.

Relative to germline, V is missing 4 bases and J is missing 5 bases, with 2 bases of the junction outside any gene match. Taken from cysteine to phenylalanine, the CDR3 has 15 residues. The read is trimmed to its CDR3 DNA, 45 bases read in frame from base 1. CDR1 and CDR2 are read off the germline V gene as SGDLS and YYNGEE. Each donor gave one peripheral blood draw, averaging approximately 0.12 L, which was collected into heparinised tubes. A BD FACSAria II was used to sort naive, central memory, regulatory and stem cell-like memory CD4+ T cells with a panel that included CD45RO, CCR7, CD25, CD127, CD95 and CD27. A purity above 98% was achieved for all sorted populations. Right away, PBMCs were isolated by Lymphoprep density gradient centrifugation and were stained directly, with no culture step. So that batch effects would be minimized, each experiment stained and sorted samples in pairs, pairing one healthy donor with one patient.

The receptor was isolated from a man aged 25 to 45 in good health. Sequenced: naive CD4+ T cells from blood. In the paper's terms, the cell subset or site label means: true naive CD4+ T cells. The chain is made from TRBV9 and TRBJ2-1, and 14 junctional nucleotides match TRBD2. In nucleotides, the sequence is TGTGCCAGCAGCCGGACTAGCGGGAGGAACAATGAGCAGTTCTTC. The encoded protein is CASSRTSGRNNEQFF. Full variable domain (CDR3 extended with the reference TRBV9 and TRBJ2-1 proteins): DSGVTQTPKHLITATGQRVTLRCSPRSGDLSVYWYQQSLDQGLQFLIQYYNGEERAKGNILERFSAQQFPDLHSELNLSSLELGDSALYFCASSRTSGRNNEQFFGPGTRLTVL.